Following are 15 T cell receptor beta chains from one sample sequenced in a study of PD-1 blockade in classical Hodgkin lymphoma. Repertoires were generated with immunoSEQ multiplex PCR, while TCRdb's copy carries only in-frame clones and drops some. The top ten hold around 0.79% of the sample, which has around 31,000 clones, around 84% seen once. Time point described: cycle 4 day 1 (C4D1), after five to seven weeks of nivolumab. Each patient relapsed following autologous stem cell transplantation, and prior brentuximab vedotin exposure differed. The study purified CD4+ T cells from thawed PBMCs using magnetic negative selection. The source was CD4+ T cells from blood, collected before the fourth cycle of nivolumab. The receptors originated from a human donor with classical Hodgkin lymphoma.

In this sample, this clone turned up once. The rearrangement links TRBV14 to TRBJ2-7, with 8 bases lining up with TRBD1. The length of the CDR3 is 15 residues. The V gene end was trimmed by 4 bases and the J gene end by 4 bases; junction bases not matched to a gene: 9. Germline lookup yields CDR1 SGHDN and CDR2 FVKESK. The CDR3: CASSLYRGNWYEQYF. The DNA of the CDR3 is TGTGCCAGCAGCCTCTACAGGGGGAATTGGTACGAGCAGTACTTC.

The chain employs TRBV5-8 and TRBJ2-3, with D unresolved. Germline V gene sequence: CDR1 SGHTS, CDR2 YDEGEE. CDR3 length equals 15 residues. The V end lost 2 bases, the J end lost 2 bases, and 12 bases lay between the germline ends. The CDR3 reads CASSFTGVPTDTQYF. CDR3 sequence (DNA): TGTGCCAGCAGCTTTACTGGAGTACCCACAGATACGCAGTATTTT.

J is TRBJ2-5 and V is TRBV19; perhaps TRBD1 as D (7 bases). The CDR3 covers 15 residues. From germline, CDR1 is LNHDA and CDR2 SQIVND (reference sequence). V was pared by 10 bases and J by 7 bases, with 25 bases between. The CDR3 DNA reads as TGTGCCACCCAGGAGGGGGCGCTTGGGGGATCGACCCAGTACTTC. Translation gives CATQEGALGGSTQYF.

The chain joins TRBV7-2 to TRBJ1-2, with no clear D. The CDR3 sequence is 12 residues long. V lost 1 base, J lost 8 bases, and 8 bases lay in between. Germline loops: CDR1 SGHTA, CDR2 FQGNSA. The CDR3 DNA reads as TGTGCCAGCAGCTTAGTAGGGTTAGGCTACACCTTC. As protein: CASSLVGLGYTF.

The CDR3 region is CASSQPLSGGANVLTF. The CDR3 bases are TGTGCCAGCAGCCAACCTCTAAGCGGAGGGGCCAACGTCCTGACTTTC. J is TRBJ2-6 and V is TRBV14; perhaps TRBD2 as D (5 bases). CDR3 length: 16 residues. Germline-derived CDR1 and CDR2 are SGHDN and FVKESK. The ends were cut back, 2 bases at V and 4 bases at J, with 12 bases in the middle.

In this sample, this clone turned up a few times. This chain connects TRBV7-2 to TRBJ1-6, with D perhaps TRBD1 (5 bases). CDR3 size: 14 residues. Deletions cut 2 bases from V and 10 bases from J, with 12 bases between. CDR1 and CDR2 (germline): SGHTA, FQGNSA. CDR3 in DNA: TGTGCCAGCAGCTTATCCAGGGTAGGCTCACCCCTCCACTTT. This sequence encodes CASSLSRVGSPLHF.

The chain carries TRBV18 and TRBJ1-2, with 8 bases aligning to TRBD1. CDR3 length: 13 amino acids. V gave up 8 bases and J gave up 8 bases; unmatched junction bases: 10. CDR1 is KGHSH, CDR2 LQKENI, per germline. The CDR3 here is CASPTTGEHGYTF. As DNA, the CDR3 is TGTGCCAGCCCCACGACAGGGGAACACGGCTACACCTTC.

V and J are TRBV14 and TRBJ2-5; either TRBD1 or TRBD2 may fit D (6 bases each). Trimming cost V 1 base and J 3 bases, with 18 bases left between them. Germline V gene sequence: CDR1 SGHDN, CDR2 FVKESK. The CDR3 has 17 amino acids. The CDR3 spells CASSQVMAARGEETQYF. CDR3 sequence (DNA): TGTGCCAGCAGCCAAGTGATGGCGGCTAGGGGGGAAGAGACCCAGTACTTC.

V gene TRBV9 combines with J gene TRBJ2-7; D is possibly TRBD1 or TRBD2 (6 bases each). CDR1 and CDR2 from the germline V gene are SGDLS and YYNGEE. Trimming pared 3 bases from V and 6 bases from J, leaving 10 bases between. The CDR3 loop spans 12 amino acids. The CDR3 is CASSEGGGEQYF. DNA of the CDR3: TGTGCCAGCAGCGAGGGGGGTGGCGAGCAGTACTTC.

The V call is TRBV20-1, the J call TRBJ1-1, with a tentative D call TRBD1 (6 bases). Trimming cost V 3 bases and J 11 bases, with 10 bases left between them. Germline-derived CDR1 and CDR2 are DFQATT and SNEGSKA (reference sequence). The CDR3 spans 10 residues. As DNA, the CDR3 is TGCAGTGCTAGCCAGGGGAGGGCTTTCTTT. Its protein is CSASQGRAFF.

CDR3 sequence: CASSQDPVDGYTF. In DNA, the CDR3 is TGCGCCAGCAGTCAAGACCCGGTAGATGGCTACACCTTC. The J gene is TRBJ1-2, the V gene TRBV23-1, with D unresolved. TRBV23-1 is an open reading frame, and its role is uncertain. V was shortened by 2 bases and J by 6 bases, with 10 bases between the two germline ends. CDR3 length: 13 amino acids.

The V and J genes are TRBV7-2 and TRBJ2-1; D possibly corresponds to TRBD2 (5 bases). Germline-derived CDR1 and CDR2 are SGHTA and FQGNSA. The ends were cut back, 1 base at V and 0 bases at J, with 10 bases in the middle. This CDR3 region has 16 residues. The DNA of the CDR3 is TGTGCCAGCAGCTTAGGCTTGGGGAGCTCCTACAATGAGCAGTTCTTC. It is translated as CASSLGLGSSYNEQFF.

This chain links TRBV19 with TRBJ1-1; 9 bases match TRBD1. Germline trimming cut 7 bases from V and 4 bases from J; bases unmatched to any gene: 13. Germline CDR1 LNHDA, CDR2 SQIVND (reference sequence). The CDR3 consists of 16 residues. This CDR3 reads CASILRPTGGRTEAFF. Written as DNA, the CDR3 is TGTGCCAGTATTTTAAGGCCGACAGGGGGACGCACTGAAGCTTTCTTT.

V gene TRBV7-2 combines with J gene TRBJ2-7; 8 bases are shared with TRBD2. CDR1 and CDR2 from the germline V gene are SGHTA and FQGNSA. The CDR3 loop spans 17 amino acids. V lost 3 bases, J lost 4 bases, and 14 bases stayed unmatched. CDR3 residues: CASSFILGGGFSYEQYF. The CDR3 DNA sequence: TGTGCCAGCAGCTTTATCTTGGGCGGGGGGTTTTCTTACGAGCAGTACTTC. Full variable domain (rest looked up from reference TRBV7-2 and TRBJ2-7): GAGVSQSPSNKVTEKGKDVELRCDPISGHTALYWYRQSLGQGLEFLIYFQGNSAPDKSGLPSDRFSAERTGGSVSTLTIQRTQQEDSAVYLCASSFILGGGFSYEQYFGPGTRLTVT.

The chain employs TRBV6-5 and TRBJ1-4; 8 nucleotides line up with TRBD1. The CDR3 length is 15 residues. J gave up 4 bases and V 4 bases, and 5 bases lay outside the gene matches. Germline values: CDR1 MNHEY, CDR2 SVGAGI. Written as DNA, the CDR3 is TGTGCCAGCAGTTGGACAGGGACCCTTAATGAAAAACTGTTTTTT. As protein: CASSWTGTLNEKLFF.